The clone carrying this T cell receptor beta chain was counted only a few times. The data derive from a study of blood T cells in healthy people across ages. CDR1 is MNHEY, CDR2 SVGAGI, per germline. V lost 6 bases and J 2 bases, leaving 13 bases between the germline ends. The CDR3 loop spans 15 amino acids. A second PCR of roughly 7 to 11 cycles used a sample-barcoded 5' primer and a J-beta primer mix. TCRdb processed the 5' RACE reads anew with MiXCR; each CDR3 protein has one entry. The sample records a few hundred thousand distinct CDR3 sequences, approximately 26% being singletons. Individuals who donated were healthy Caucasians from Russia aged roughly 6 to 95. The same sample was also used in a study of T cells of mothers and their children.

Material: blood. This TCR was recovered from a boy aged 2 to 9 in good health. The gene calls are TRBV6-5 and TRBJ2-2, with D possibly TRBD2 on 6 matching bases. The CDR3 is CASRAGTLNTGELFF. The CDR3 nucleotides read TGTGCCAGCAGGGCCGGGACTCTTAACACCGGGGAGCTGTTTTTT.